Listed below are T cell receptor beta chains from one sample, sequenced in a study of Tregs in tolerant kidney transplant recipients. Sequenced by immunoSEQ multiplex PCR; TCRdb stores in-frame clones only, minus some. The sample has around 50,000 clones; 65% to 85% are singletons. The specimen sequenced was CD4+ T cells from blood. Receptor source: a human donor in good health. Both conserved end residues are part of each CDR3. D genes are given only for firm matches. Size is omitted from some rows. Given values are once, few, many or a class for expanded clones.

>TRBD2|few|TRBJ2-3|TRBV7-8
CASSRGGTSGGSDTQYF
TGTGCCAGCAGCCGCGGCGGGACTAGCGGGGGGAGTGATACGCAGTATTTT
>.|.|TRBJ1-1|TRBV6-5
CASSRREDTEAFF
TGTGCCAGCAGTCGAAGGGAGGACACTGAAGCTTTCTTT
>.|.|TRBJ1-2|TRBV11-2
CASSFGIGGYTF
TGTGCCAGCAGCTTCGGGATTGGCGGCTACACCTTC
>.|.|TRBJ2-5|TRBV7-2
CASSRGSQETQYF
TGTGCCAGCAGTCGGGGGAGCCAAGAGACCCAGTACTTC
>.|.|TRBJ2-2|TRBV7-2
CASSAAYGELFF
TGTGCCAGCAGCGCCGCTTACGGGGAGCTGTTTTTT
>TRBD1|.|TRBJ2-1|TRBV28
CASSPLGQGRNNEQFF
TGTGCCAGCAGTCCTCTTGGACAGGGAAGAAACAATGAGCAGTTCTTC
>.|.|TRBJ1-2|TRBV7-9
CASSLIGYKNYGYTF
TGTGCCAGCAGCTTAATAGGGTACAAGAACTATGGCTACACCTTC
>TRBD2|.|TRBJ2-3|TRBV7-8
CASSLGGLAGADTQYF
TGTGCCAGCAGCTTAGGAGGTCTAGCGGGGGCGGATACGCAGTATTTT
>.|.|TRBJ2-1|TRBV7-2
CASSLLTEYNEQFF
TGTGCCAGCAGCCTACTGACAGAATACAATGAGCAGTTCTTC
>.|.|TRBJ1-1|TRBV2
CASKQDHTEAFF
TGTGCCAGCAAACAGGATCACACTGAAGCTTTCTTT
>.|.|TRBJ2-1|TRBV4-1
CASSHYNEQFF
TGCGCCAGCAGCCATTACAATGAGCAGTTCTTC
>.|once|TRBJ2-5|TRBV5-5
CASSPDSQRETQYF
TGTGCCAGCAGCCCGGACAGTCAAAGAGAGACCCAGTACTTC
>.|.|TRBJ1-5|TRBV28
CASMVGASNQPQHF
TGTGCCAGCATGGTCGGGGCAAGCAATCAGCCCCAGCATTTT
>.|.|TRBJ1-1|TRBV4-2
CASSPNPQGPEAFF
TGTGCCAGCAGCCCCAACCCTCAGGGTCCTGAAGCTTTCTTT
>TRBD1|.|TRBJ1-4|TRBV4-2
CASSQRDRGPRDEKLFF
TGTGCCAGCAGCCAAAGGGACAGGGGGCCGAGGGACGAAAAACTGTTTTTT
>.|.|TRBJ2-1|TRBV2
CASTLGSSYNEQFF
TGTGCCAGCACGCTGGGCAGCTCCTACAATGAGCAGTTCTTC
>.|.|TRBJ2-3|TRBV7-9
CASSPGWGGTDTQYF
TGTGCCAGCAGCCCCGGGTGGGGGGGCACAGATACGCAGTATTTT
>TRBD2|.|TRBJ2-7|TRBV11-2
CASSNSGGTYEQYF
TGTGCCAGCAGCAATAGCGGGGGGACCTACGAGCAGTACTTC
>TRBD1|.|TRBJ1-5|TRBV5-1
CASSLGQGQPQHF
TGCGCCAGCAGCTTGGGACAGGGGCAGCCCCAGCATTTT
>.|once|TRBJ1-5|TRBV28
CASRSQLYSNQPQHF
TGTGCCAGCAGATCTCAGCTATATAGCAATCAGCCCCAGCATTTT
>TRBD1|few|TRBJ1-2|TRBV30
CAWDRTGVGYTF
TGTGCCTGGGACAGGACAGGGGTTGGCTACACCTTC
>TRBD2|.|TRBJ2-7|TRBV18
CASSPPTSGRMYEQYF
TGTGCCAGCTCACCTCCGACTAGCGGGAGGATGTACGAGCAGTACTTC
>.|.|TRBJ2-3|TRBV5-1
CASSLDPGVGDTQYF
TGCGCCAGCAGCTTGGATCCGGGAGTAGGTGATACGCAGTATTTT
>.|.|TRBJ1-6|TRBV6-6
CASSRGPNSPLHF
TGTGCCAGCAGTCGGGGGCCCAATTCACCCCTCCACTTT
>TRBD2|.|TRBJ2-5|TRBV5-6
CASSPLGLGKETQYF
TGTGCCAGCAGCCCACTGGGACTAGGAAAAGAGACCCAGTACTTC
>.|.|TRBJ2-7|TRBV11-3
CASSLGAATYEQYF
TGTGCCAGCAGCCTCGGAGCGGCGACCTACGAGCAGTACTTC
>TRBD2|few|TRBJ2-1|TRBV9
CASSPSGNNNEQFF
TGTGCCAGCAGCCCTAGCGGGAACAACAATGAGCAGTTCTTC
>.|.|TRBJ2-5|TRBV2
CASSVSEGLPLGPQYF
TGTGCCAGCAGTGTATCGGAGGGGCTCCCTCTCGGGCCCCAGTACTTC
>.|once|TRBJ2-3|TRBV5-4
CASSLGPTDTQYF
TGTGCCAGCAGCTTGGGACCCACAGATACGCAGTATTTT
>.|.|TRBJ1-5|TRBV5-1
CAVRVGSQPQHF
TGCGCCGTCAGGGTAGGAAGCCAGCCCCAGCATTTT
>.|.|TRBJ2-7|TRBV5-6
CASSLARSSVGQYF
TGTGCCAGCAGCTTGGCCCGTTCCTCGGTGGGGCAGTACTTC
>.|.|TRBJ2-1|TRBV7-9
CASSSLLLREQFF
TGTGCCAGCAGCTCTTTGCTTCTTCGTGAGCAGTTCTTC
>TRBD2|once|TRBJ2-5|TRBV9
CASSVAAGGNPQETQYF
TGTGCCAGCAGCGTAGCTGCGGGGGGCAACCCACAAGAGACCCAGTACTTC
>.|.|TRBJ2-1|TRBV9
CASSTYYADEQFF
TGTGCCAGCAGCACATATTACGCGGATGAGCAGTTCTTC
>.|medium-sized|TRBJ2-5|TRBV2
CASNVAALGETQYF
TGTGCCAGCAATGTGGCGGCCCTAGGGGAGACCCAGTACTTC
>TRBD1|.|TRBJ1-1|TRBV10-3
CAISEDRGLDYTEAFF
TGTGCCATCAGTGAGGACAGGGGTCTAGACTACACTGAAGCTTTCTTT
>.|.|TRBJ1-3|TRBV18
CASSPVSGDSGNTIYF
TGTGCCAGCTCACCGGTTTCGGGGGACTCTGGAAACACCATATATTTT
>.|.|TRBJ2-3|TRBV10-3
CAISAVQAHTDTQYF
TGTGCCATCAGTGCGGTACAGGCCCACACAGATACGCAGTATTTT
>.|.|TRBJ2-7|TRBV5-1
CASSLDRVSNEQYF
TGCGCCAGCAGCTTGGACAGGGTCTCCAACGAGCAGTACTTC
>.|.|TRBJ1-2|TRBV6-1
CASSPRPEGYGYTF
TGTGCCAGCAGCCCTCGTCCGGAGGGCTATGGCTACACCTTC
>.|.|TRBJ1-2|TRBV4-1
CASSQVQVGYGYTF
TGCGCCAGCAGCCAAGTTCAAGTTGGGTATGGCTACACCTTC
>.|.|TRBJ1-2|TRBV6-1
CASRPDTYGYTF
TGTGCCAGCAGACCCGACACCTATGGCTACACCTTC
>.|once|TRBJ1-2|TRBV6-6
CASGGRNYGYTF
TGTGCCAGCGGTGGCCGAAACTATGGCTACACCTTC
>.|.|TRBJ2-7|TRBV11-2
CASSSDGWGEQYF
TGTGCCAGCAGCTCCGACGGTTGGGGCGAGCAGTACTTC
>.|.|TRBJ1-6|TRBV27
CASSLVNSPLHF
TGTGCCAGCAGTTTAGTTAATTCACCCCTCCACTTT
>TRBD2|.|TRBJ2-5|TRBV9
CASTPTSGLGQETQYF
TGTGCCAGCACCCCCACTAGCGGCCTAGGGCAAGAGACCCAGTACTTC
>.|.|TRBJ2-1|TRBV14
CASSPTGGPYNEQFF
TGTGCCAGCAGCCCTACGGGGGGCCCCTACAATGAGCAGTTCTTC
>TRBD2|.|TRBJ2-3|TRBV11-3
CASSPRTSGRSTDTQYF
TGTGCCAGCAGCCCGAGGACTAGCGGGAGAAGCACAGATACGCAGTATTTT
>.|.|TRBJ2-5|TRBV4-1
CASSQHSTGVQETQYF
TGCGCCAGCAGCCAACATTCGACAGGAGTGCAAGAGACCCAGTACTTC
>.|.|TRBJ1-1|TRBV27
CASSSSRKSQTEAFF
TGTGCCAGCAGCTCTAGCCGAAAGTCCCAAACTGAAGCTTTCTTT
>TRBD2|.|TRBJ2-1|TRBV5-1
CASTTGTRSYNEQFF
TGCGCCAGCACCACCGGGACTAGATCCTACAATGAGCAGTTCTTC